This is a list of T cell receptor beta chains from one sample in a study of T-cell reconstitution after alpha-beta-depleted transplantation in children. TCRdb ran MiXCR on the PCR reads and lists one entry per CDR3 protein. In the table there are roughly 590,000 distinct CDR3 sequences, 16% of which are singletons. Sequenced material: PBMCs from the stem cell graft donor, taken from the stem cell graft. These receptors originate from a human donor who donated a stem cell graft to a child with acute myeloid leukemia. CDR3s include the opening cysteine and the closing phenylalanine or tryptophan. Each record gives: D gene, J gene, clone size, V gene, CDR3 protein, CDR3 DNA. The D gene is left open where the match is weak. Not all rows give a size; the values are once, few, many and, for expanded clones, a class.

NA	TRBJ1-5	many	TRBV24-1	CATASRDTSNQPQHF	TGTGCCACCGCCTCCCGGGATACGAGCAATCAGCCCCAGCATTTT
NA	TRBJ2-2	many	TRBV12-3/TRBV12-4	CASSLYGGNTGELFF	TGTGCCAGCAGTTTATACGGGGGTAACACCGGGGAGCTGTTTTTT
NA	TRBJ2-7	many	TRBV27	CASTLLGGGTYEQYF	TGTGCCAGCACCCTCCTTGGGGGTGGGACCTACGAGCAGTACTTC
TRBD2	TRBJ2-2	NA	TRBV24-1	CATSDPAGGTNTGELFF	TGTGCCACCAGTGATCCAGCGGGGGGGACGAACACCGGGGAGCTGTTTTTT
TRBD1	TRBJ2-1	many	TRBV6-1	CASRSPGQGRLGNEQFF	TGTGCCAGCAGGTCACCGGGACAGGGTCGATTAGGCAATGAGCAGTTCTTC
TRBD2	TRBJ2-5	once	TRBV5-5	CASSRRGVQETQYF	TGTGCCAGCAGCCGCCGGGGGGTCCAAGAGACCCAGTACTTC
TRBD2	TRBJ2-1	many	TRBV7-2	CASSLVLAGVGNEQFF	TGTGCCAGCAGCTTAGTACTAGCGGGGGTAGGAAATGAGCAGTTCTTC
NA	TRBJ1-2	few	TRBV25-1	CASSEYRGYGYTF	TGTGCCAGCAGTGAATATAGGGGCTATGGCTACACCTTC
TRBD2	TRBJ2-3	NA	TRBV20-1	CSASTGLAGGDTDTQYF	TGCAGTGCTAGCACGGGACTAGCGGGGGGGGACACAGATACGCAGTATTTT
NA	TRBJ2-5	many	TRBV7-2	CASSSRRYQETQYF	TGTGCCAGCAGCTCCCGGAGGTACCAAGAGACCCAGTACTTC
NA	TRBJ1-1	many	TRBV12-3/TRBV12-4	CATNGGTEAFF	TGTGCCACCAACGGAGGGACTGAAGCTTTCTTT
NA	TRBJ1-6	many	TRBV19	CASSLGTPSGSPLHF	TGTGCCAGTAGCCTCGGGACACCCTCGGGGTCACCCCTCCACTTT
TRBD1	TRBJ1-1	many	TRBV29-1	CSVRRRDRGGTEAFF	TGCAGCGTTCGACGCCGGGACAGGGGAGGCACTGAAGCTTTCTTT
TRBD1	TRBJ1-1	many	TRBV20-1	CSARTGGNTEAFF	TGCAGTGCTAGGACAGGGGGCAACACTGAAGCTTTCTTT
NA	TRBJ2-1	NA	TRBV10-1	CASSREFSAEQFF	TGCGCCAGCAGTCGCGAATTTAGCGCCGAGCAGTTCTTC
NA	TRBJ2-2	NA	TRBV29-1	CSVRLGVNTGELFF	TGCAGCGTAAGATTGGGAGTAAACACCGGGGAGCTGTTTTTT
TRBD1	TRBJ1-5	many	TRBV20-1	CSVWTGVPNQPQHF	TGCAGTGTTTGGACAGGGGTCCCCAATCAGCCCCAGCATTTT
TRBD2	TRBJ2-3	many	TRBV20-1	CSAAGRLARPDTQYF	TGCAGTGCCGCAGGGCGACTAGCGAGACCAGATACGCAGTATTTT
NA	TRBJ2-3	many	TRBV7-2	CASSPQDSDTQYF	TGTGCCAGCAGCCCTCAGGATTCAGATACGCAGTATTTT
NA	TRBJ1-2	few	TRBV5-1	CASSLAEHPDGYTF	TGCGCCAGCAGCTTGGCCGAGCATCCGGATGGCTACACCTTC
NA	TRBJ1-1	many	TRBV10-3	CAIRQNAEAFF	TGTGCCATCAGACAGAACGCTGAAGCTTTCTTT
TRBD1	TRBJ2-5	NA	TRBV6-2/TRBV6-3	CASSQGTGGETQYF	TGTGCCAGCAGCCAAGGGACAGGGGGAGAGACCCAGTACTTC
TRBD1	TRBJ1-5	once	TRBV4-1	CASSQKQGDQPQHF	TGCGCCAGCAGCCAAAAACAGGGGGATCAGCCCCAGCATTTT
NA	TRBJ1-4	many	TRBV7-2	CASSPVRQGSEKLFF	TGTGCCAGCAGCCCGGTTCGGCAGGGTAGTGAAAAACTGTTTTTT
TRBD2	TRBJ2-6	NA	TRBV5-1	CASSMGGGANVLTF	TGCGCCAGCAGCATGGGAGGGGGGGCCAACGTCCTGACTTTC
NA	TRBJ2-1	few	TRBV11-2	CASSFEQGGSYNEQFF	TGTGCCAGCAGCTTCGAACAGGGAGGCTCCTACAATGAGCAGTTCTTC
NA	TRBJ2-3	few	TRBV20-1	CSAHPGQGARAASGRTDTQYF	TGCAGTGCCCACCCGGGGCAGGGGGCGCGGGCGGCTAGCGGACGCACAGATACGCAGTATTTT
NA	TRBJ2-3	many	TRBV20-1	CSARGWGGTDTQYF	TGCAGTGCCAGGGGGTGGGGGGGCACAGATACGCAGTATTTT
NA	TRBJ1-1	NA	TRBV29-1	CSVVGESTEAFF	TGCAGCGTTGTAGGGGAGAGCACTGAAGCTTTCTTT
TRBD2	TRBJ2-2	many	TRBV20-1	CSARDLAGDTGELFF	TGCAGTGCTAGAGATCTAGCGGGGGACACCGGGGAGCTGTTTTTT
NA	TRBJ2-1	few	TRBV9	CASSVVHSNNEQFF	TGTGCCAGCAGCGTAGTTCACAGCAACAATGAGCAGTTCTTC
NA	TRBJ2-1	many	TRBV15	CATSPALSSYNEQFF	TGTGCCACCAGCCCCGCACTTTCCTCCTACAATGAGCAGTTCTTC
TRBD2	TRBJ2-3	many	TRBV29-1	CSVEDPGGPVDTQYF	TGCAGCGTTGAAGACCCGGGGGGGCCCGTAGATACGCAGTATTTT
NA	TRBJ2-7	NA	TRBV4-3	CASSQDVQTYEQYF	TGCGCCAGCAGCCAAGATGTACAGACCTACGAGCAGTACTTC
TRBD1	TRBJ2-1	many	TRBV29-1	CSVEGRGFYNEQFF	TGCAGCGTTGAGGGCAGGGGGTTCTACAATGAGCAGTTCTTC
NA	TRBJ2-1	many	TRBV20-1	CSARIPRMPYNEQFF	TGCAGTGCTAGAATCCCTCGGATGCCCTACAATGAGCAGTTCTTC
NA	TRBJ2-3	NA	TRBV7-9	CASCEGRSTDTQYF	TGTGCCAGCTGCGAGGGGCGGAGCACAGATACGCAGTATTTT
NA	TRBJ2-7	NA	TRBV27	CASSRTGVDEQYF	TGTGCCAGCAGTAGGACGGGGGTAGACGAGCAGTACTTC
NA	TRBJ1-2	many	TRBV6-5	CASSYSIRAGYGYTF	TGTGCCAGCAGTTACTCCATTAGGGCCGGCTATGGCTACACCTTC